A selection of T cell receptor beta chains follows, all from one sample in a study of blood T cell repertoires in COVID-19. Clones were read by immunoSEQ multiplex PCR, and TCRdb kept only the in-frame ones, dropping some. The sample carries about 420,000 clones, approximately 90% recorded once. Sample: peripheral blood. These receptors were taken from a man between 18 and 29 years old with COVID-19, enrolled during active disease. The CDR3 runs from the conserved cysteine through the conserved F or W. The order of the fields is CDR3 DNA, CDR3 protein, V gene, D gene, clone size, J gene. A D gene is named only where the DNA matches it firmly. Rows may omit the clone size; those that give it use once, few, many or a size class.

TGTGCCAGCAGGCAGGGACAGGTTAACACTGAAGCTTTCTTT	CASRQGQVNTEAFF	TRBV5-4	TRBD1	few	TRBJ1-1
TGTGCCAGTAGTGAACAGGGGGGCACGAACTATGGCTACACCTTC	CASSEQGGTNYGYTF	TRBV19	TRBD1	NA	TRBJ1-2
TGTGCCAGCAGCGCCGGGACAGACTATGGCTACACCTTC	CASSAGTDYGYTF	TRBV12-3/TRBV12-4	TRBD1	NA	TRBJ1-2
TGTGCCTGGAGCCGACTAGCGGGAGTCACAGATACGCAGTATTTT	CAWSRLAGVTDTQYF	TRBV30	TRBD2	NA	TRBJ2-3
TGTGCCAGCTCACCAGGGATAGGGGGTACTGAAGCTTTCTTT	CASSPGIGGTEAFF	TRBV18	NA	NA	TRBJ1-1
TGCAGTGCGGCTAGAAATGAGCAGTTCTTC	CSAARNEQFF	TRBV20-1	NA	NA	TRBJ2-1
TGTGCCAGCAGCTTAGTTTCCGGGGAGGGGACTGAAGCTTTCTTT	CASSLVSGEGTEAFF	TRBV7-9	NA	NA	TRBJ1-1
TGTGCCAGCGGGACTAGCGGTACCGGGGAGCTGTTTTTT	CASGTSGTGELFF	TRBV6-5	TRBD2	NA	TRBJ2-2
TGTGCCAGCAGTCCCAGTGCAGGGTTTACTGAAGCTTTCTTT	CASSPSAGFTEAFF	TRBV6-5	NA	once	TRBJ1-1
TGTGCCAGCAGCTGGGTCGGGGGACGGAGGGAGACCCAGTACTTC	CASSWVGGRRETQYF	TRBV5-4	NA	NA	TRBJ2-5
TGTGCCAGCAGCTTAGATCGACTAGCCCGATACGAGCAGTACTTC	CASSLDRLARYEQYF	TRBV7-2	TRBD2	once	TRBJ2-7
TGTGCCAGCAGCCGAGGAGGGACCTCCGGTGAGACCCAGTACTTC	CASSRGGTSGETQYF	TRBV3-1/TRBV3-2	NA	NA	TRBJ2-5
TGTGCCAGCAGCCCAGGTGGGGGGGGAGGATCACCCCTCCACTTT	CASSPGGGGGSPLHF	TRBV9	NA	NA	TRBJ1-6
TGTGCCAGCAGCGCGGGGGCTGGGGCCAACGTCCTGACTTTC	CASSAGAGANVLTF	TRBV3-1/TRBV3-2	TRBD2	NA	TRBJ2-6
TGTGCCAGCTCGCAAACAGGGACACTATACTCATACAATGAGCAGTTCTTC	CASSQTGTLYSYNEQFF	TRBV18	NA	NA	TRBJ2-1
TGTGCCAGCAGCCAAGGTCCGGGTCAGCCCCAGCATTTT	CASSQGPGQPQHF	TRBV3-1/TRBV3-2	NA	NA	TRBJ1-5
TGCGCCAGCAGCTTGGGCCAGAAAAATCAGCCCCAGCATTTT	CASSLGQKNQPQHF	TRBV5-1	NA	NA	TRBJ1-5
TGTGCCAGCAGCTTAGTCGGAGGGACTCAGCCCCAGCATTTT	CASSLVGGTQPQHF	TRBV7-2	NA	NA	TRBJ1-5
TGTGCCAGCAGCGCGGGACTAGCGGGCGTAGAGACCCAGTACTTC	CASSAGLAGVETQYF	TRBV7-8	TRBD2	NA	TRBJ2-5
TGTGCCAGCAGCATCCAAACGCCGGACAGCTACAATGAGCAGTTCTTC	CASSIQTPDSYNEQFF	TRBV7-6	NA	NA	TRBJ2-1
TGTGCCAGCATGAAGGACAGCCTGAACACTGAAGCTTTCTTT	CASMKDSLNTEAFF	TRBV9	NA	NA	TRBJ1-1
TGCGCCAGCAGCCAAGATGGGATAGGGGTAGAGACCCAGTACTTC	CASSQDGIGVETQYF	TRBV4-1	NA	NA	TRBJ2-5
TGTGCCAGCAGTAGGGCGGGAACTGAAGCTTTCTTT	CASSRAGTEAFF	TRBV6-5	NA	NA	TRBJ1-1
TGTGCCAGCAGTTACTCGGTTAGCACTGAAGCTTTCTTT	CASSYSVSTEAFF	TRBV7-2	NA	NA	TRBJ1-1
TGTGCTAGCAGCTTAACGGCAGTGGGAGGGCACACCGGGGAGCTGTTTTTT	CASSLTAVGGHTGELFF	TRBV7-7	TRBD2	NA	TRBJ2-2
TGTGCCAGTAGTACCGGGACAGGGGGTTTTAGAGGCACAGATACGCAGTATTTT	CASSTGTGGFRGTDTQYF	TRBV19	TRBD1	NA	TRBJ2-3
TGTGCCAGCTCGGGACTGGGCTACGAGCAGTACTTC	CASSGLGYEQYF	TRBV5-4	NA	NA	TRBJ2-7
TGTGCCAGCAGTCCTCGAGCTGTCCAGGCCGGGGAGCTGTTTTTT	CASSPRAVQAGELFF	TRBV27	NA	NA	TRBJ2-2
TGTGCCAGCAGCAAACCCGGACTAGCGGGTATCGAGCAGTACTTC	CASSKPGLAGIEQYF	TRBV13	TRBD2	NA	TRBJ2-7